The T cell receptor beta chain under discussion was sequenced for a study of CD8 T cells in ankylosing spondylitis. In the case of this clonotype: Its cognate antigen is unknown.

In making TCR beta libraries, quantitative 5'-RACE with molecular barcodes was used. TCRdb processed the 5' RACE reads anew with MiXCR; each CDR3 protein has one entry. The sample has under 250,000 distinct CDR3 sequences, 20% to 30% seen once. The J segment lost 2 bases and the V segment lost 5 bases, leaving 8 bases of the junction unmatched. There are 15 residues in the CDR3. Germline V gene lookup returns CDR1 SGHRS and CDR2 YFSETQ. Study observations and caveats: Researchers reportedly found disease-linked clones significantly enriched in matched ankylosing spondylitis synovial fluid. In reactive arthritis synovial fluid and blood, some motif variants had been reported before. The authors found the disease-linked clones to be CD8+ and relatively rare in peripheral blood.

This receptor was identified in a male donor with ankylosing spondylitis or in good health (not recorded which). The J gene is TRBJ2-5, the V gene TRBV5-1; 8 bases agree with TRBD1. Source material: blood, either unsorted or a sorted T cell fraction (not recorded which). CDR3 DNA: TGCGCCAGCAGTCCCGACAGGGGCTCGCAAGAGACCCAGTACTTC. Residues: CASSPDRGSQETQYF. The whole variable domain, remainder taken from reference TRBV5-1 and TRBJ2-5, is KAGVTQTPRYLIKTRGQQVTLSCSPISGHRSVSWYQQTPGQGLQFLFEYFSETQRNKGNFPGRFSGRQFSNSRSEMNVSTLELGDSALYLCASSPDRGSQETQYFGPGTRLLVL.